A single sample is the source of the 20 T cell receptor beta chains below, sequenced in a study of T cell responses to AZD1222 COVID-19 vaccine. Sequencing used immunoSEQ multiplex PCR; TCRdb keeps in-frame clones, though not all of them. The table lists fewer than 120,000 clones, around 90% of them singletons. The input for sequencing was peripheral blood, taken on day 0 of AZD1222 vaccination. These receptors were collected from an adult in good health.

The chain recombines TRBV5-4 with TRBJ1-1, with D possibly TRBD1 on 5 matching bases. Trimming shortened V by 2 bases and J by 5 bases, and 16 bases separated the two germline ends. Germline assignment: CDR1 SGHNT and CDR2 YYREEE (reference sequence). CDR3 length equals 15 residues. The CDR3 loop reads CASSFGGGGGTEAFF. CDR3 bases: TGTGCCAGCAGCTTTGGCGGGGGAGGAGGAACTGAAGCTTTCTTT.

V gene TRBV5-1 combines with J gene TRBJ2-2; perhaps TRBD1 as D (5 bases). This CDR3 is built from 15 residues. Trimming cost V 5 bases and J 1 base, with 12 bases left between them. Germline lookup yields CDR1 SGHRS and CDR2 YFSETQ. Here the CDR3 DNA reads TGCGCCAGCAGAGGACAAACGTTGAACACCGGGGAGCTGTTTTTT. Residues: CASRGQTLNTGELFF.

The V call is TRBV28, the J call TRBJ1-4; TRBD1 might be the D (6 bases). The V gene's germline CDR1 is MDHEN and CDR2 SYDVKM. The V and J ends lost 8 bases and 7 bases respectively, with 11 bases between them. This CDR3 is built from 12 residues. The CDR3: CASGQRGEKLFF. The CDR3 DNA reads as TGTGCCAGCGGACAGCGGGGTGAAAAACTGTTTTTT.

This chain's CDR3 is CASPRVQEPYRSNQPQHF. The CDR3, as DNA: TGTGCCAGCCCCCGGGTACAGGAACCTTATAGGAGCAATCAGCCCCAGCATTTT. The chain employs TRBV5-4 and TRBJ1-5; the D gene is possibly TRBD1 (5 bases). Trimming removed 7 bases at V and 1 base at J, with 24 bases between. Germline CDR1 SGHNT, CDR2 YYREEE (reference sequence). There are 18 residues in the CDR3.

The chain recombines TRBV7-2 with TRBJ1-5; D gene uncertain. The CDR3 sequence is 14 residues long. Trimming took 1 base from V and 4 from J, leaving 8 bases between them. Germline assignment: CDR1 SGHTA and CDR2 FQGNSA. This CDR3 reads CASSLVGGNQPQHF. DNA for the CDR3: TGTGCCAGCAGCTTAGTTGGTGGGAATCAGCCCCAGCATTTT.

The V gene is TRBV12-3 or TRBV12-4, the J gene TRBJ1-5; possibly TRBD1 for D (5 bases). The ends were cut back, 5 bases at V and 8 bases at J, with 13 bases in the middle. The CDR3 extends over 13 amino acids. The chain's CDR3 is CASSHQGQEPQHF. The DNA for the CDR3 is TGTGCCAGCAGTCACCAGGGTCAGGAGCCCCAGCATTTT.

The chain employs TRBV18 and TRBJ2-7; D is possibly TRBD1 (5 bases). Germline V gene sequence: CDR1 KGHSH, CDR2 LQKENI. V lost 1 base and J lost 6, with 13 bases in between. CDR3 length: 14 residues. The CDR3 DNA follows: TGTGCCAGCTCACCACTAGGGGAAAGAGGCGAGCAGTACTTC. Its translation: CASSPLGERGEQYF.

The chain couples TRBV7-9 to TRBJ1-5; D ambiguous. Trimming removed 2 bases at V and 6 bases at J, with 5 bases between. Germline CDR1 SEHNR, CDR2 FQNEAQ (reference sequence). This CDR3 has 12 residues. As DNA, the CDR3 is TGTGCCAGCAGCTTACTAGGTCAGCCCCAGCATTTT. Amino acid sequence: CASSLLGQPQHF.

This sequence joins TRBV9 and TRBJ1-4, with 7 bases lining up with TRBD1. Looked up from germline, CDR1 is SGDLS and CDR2 is YYNGEE. The CDR3 has 16 residues. With 3 bases clipped from V and 8 bases from J, the junction kept 13 bases outside the gene matches. The CDR3 region is CASSAPPVRGEEKLFF. In nucleotides, the CDR3 is TGTGCCAGCAGCGCCCCCCCGGTCAGGGGGGAAGAAAAACTGTTTTTT. The full variable domain, with the rest looked up from reference TRBV9 and TRBJ1-4, is DSGVTQTPKHLITATGQRVTLRCSPRSGDLSVYWYQQSLDQGLQFLIQYYNGEERAKGNILERFSAQQFPDLHSELNLSSLELGDSALYFCASSAPPVRGEEKLFFGSGTQLSVL.

V gene TRBV13 combines with J gene TRBJ1-2, with D possibly being TRBD1 (6 bases). Germline-derived CDR1 and CDR2 are PRHDT and FYEKMQ (reference sequence). This CDR3 spans 14 amino acids. V was clipped by 5 bases and J by 2 bases, with 12 bases between them. CDR3 region: CASSPRGPNYGYTF. CDR3 nucleotides: TGTGCCAGCAGCCCCCGGGGGCCGAACTATGGCTACACCTTC.

The rearrangement links TRBV24-1 to TRBJ2-2; D unclear. The CDR3 spans 14 residues. Germline V lookup: CDR1 KGHDR, CDR2 SFDVKD. V was pared by 3 bases and J by 3 bases, with 7 bases between. CDR3 bases: TGTGCCACCAGTGATCCCACCGACACCGGGGAGCTGTTTTTT. Translated: CATSDPTDTGELFF.

The rearrangement joins TRBV19 to TRBJ1-2; 8 nucleotides match TRBD1. The CDR3 length is 13 residues. Trimming at V came to 3 bases and at J to 10 bases, leaving 7 bases not matched to a gene. The germline gives CDR1 LNHDA, CDR2 SQIVND (reference sequence). The CDR3 bases are TGTGCCAGTAGTATTAGGGCAGGGGGCAACTACACCTTC. Residues: CASSIRAGGNYTF. The whole variable domain, filled in from reference TRBV19 and TRBJ1-2, reads DGGITQSPKYLFRKEGQNVTLSCEQNLNHDAMYWYRQDPGQGLRLIYYSQIVNDFQKGDIAEGYSVSREKKESFPLTVTSAQKNPTAFYLCASSIRAGGNYTFGSGTRLTVV.

This rearrangement joins TRBV6-5 to TRBJ1-1; tentative D call: TRBD1 (6 bases). The CDR3 sequence is 13 residues long. V lost 7 bases, J lost 1 base, and 10 bases lay in between. The germline V gene encodes CDR1 MNHEY and CDR2 SVGAGI. The CDR3, as DNA: TGTGCCAGCATTCTACAGGGGAACACTGAAGCTTTCTTT. Translating gives CASILQGNTEAFF.

The chain links TRBV25-1 to TRBJ1-5; D is ambiguous. The V end was cut by 5 bases, the J end by 4 bases, with 15 bases between. Looked up from germline, CDR1 is MGHDK and CDR2 is SYGVNS. The CDR3 has 15 amino acids. CDR3 sequence reads: CASSPGQFDNQPQHF. The CDR3 coding sequence is TGTGCCAGCAGTCCCGGGCAGTTCGATAATCAGCCCCAGCATTTT.

This clone was observed a few times. The chain couples TRBV6-5 to TRBJ1-5; possible D gene TRBD1, 5 bases. This CDR3 region has 12 residues. V was pared by 6 bases and J by 7 bases, with 10 bases between. CDR1 and CDR2 from the germline V gene are MNHEY and SVGAGI. The CDR3 spells CASRQVGQPQHF. In DNA, the CDR3 is TGTGCCAGCAGACAGGTTGGGCAGCCCCAGCATTTT.

The V call is TRBV4-1, the J call TRBJ2-3, with 13 bases fitting TRBD2. V shed 4 bases, J shed 2 bases, and the junction held 6 bases outside the gene matches. The CDR3 is made up of 17 amino acids. Germline CDR1 reads MGHRA; CDR2 reads YSYEKL. The CDR3 sequence is CASSRGLAGSSTDTQYF. CDR3 in DNA: TGCGCCAGCAGCCGGGGACTAGCGGGGTCCTCCACAGATACGCAGTATTTT.

As DNA, the CDR3 is TGTGCCAGCAGTTACCTGAGCGGGAGGGCCTACGAGCAGTACTTC. This codes for CASSYLSGRAYEQYF. The rearrangement joins TRBV6-5 to TRBJ2-7; 10 bases line up with TRBD2. The J segment lost 2 bases and the V segment lost 2 bases, leaving 3 bases of the junction unmatched. The CDR3 is made up of 15 amino acids. Germline V gene lookup returns CDR1 MNHEY and CDR2 SVGAGI.

Only one count was recorded for this clone. The chain is built from TRBV30 and TRBJ1-2; 8 bases are shared with TRBD1. V dropped 1 base and J dropped 6; count of bases not matched to a gene: 4. There are 13 residues in the CDR3. Germline CDR1 is GTSNPN and CDR2 is SVGIG (reference sequence). CDR3 region: CAWSETGVHGYTF. In DNA, the CDR3 is TGTGCCTGGAGTGAGACAGGGGTCCATGGCTACACCTTC.

The J gene is TRBJ2-7, the V gene TRBV7-2; D unresolved. The V end was cut by 0 bases, the J end by 1 base, with 10 bases between. CDR3 length: 15 residues. Germline V gene lookup returns CDR1 SGHTA and CDR2 FQGNSA. For the CDR3, the DNA is TGTGCCAGCAGCTTAGCGTTTCAGCTGTCCTACGAGCAGTACTTC. This codes for CASSLAFQLSYEQYF.

This clone has a single count. The genes are TRBV6-5 and TRBJ2-1; D gene ambiguous. Germline CDR1 MNHEY, CDR2 SVGAGI. Deletions cut 6 bases from V and 7 bases from J, with 7 bases between. The CDR3 is made up of 11 amino acids. CDR3 bases: TGTGCCAGCAGAAAACAAAATGAGCAGTTCTTC. Translation gives CASRKQNEQFF.